The 3 T cell receptor beta chains below were found in one sample sequenced in a study of identifying expanded T cells in peripheral blood. Produced via immunoSEQ multiplex PCR; TCRdb's table is partial and in-frame only. The top ten clones hold 4.5% to 7% of a sample with about 90,000 clones, roughly 90% of them seen once. The sample was blood. The receptors come from a person aged 18 to 75 in good health.

This sequence joins TRBV7-2 and TRBJ1-1; D unclear. The V gene's germline CDR1 is SGHTA and CDR2 FQGNSA. The CDR3 is 13 residues long. V lost 4 bases and J 9 bases, leaving 15 bases between the germline ends. This CDR3 is CASSSNTDDKAFF. In nucleotides, the CDR3 is TGTGCCAGCAGCTCGAACACGGACGACAAAGCTTTCTTT.

The CDR3 loop is CASSEDRGGGFYEQYF. The CDR3 DNA is TGTGCCAGCAGTGAGGACAGGGGAGGGGGGTTCTACGAGCAGTACTTC. V and J are TRBV2 and TRBJ2-7; the match to TRBD1 covers 9 bases. The germline gives CDR1 SNHLY, CDR2 FYNNEI. The V and J ends lost 3 bases and 3 bases, in that order; junction bases with no gene match: 9. The CDR3 consists of 16 residues.

The J gene is TRBJ1-2, the V gene TRBV9; tentative D call: TRBD1 (6 bases). This CDR3 is built from 12 residues. From germline, CDR1 is SGDLS and CDR2 YYNGEE. Trimming took 4 bases from V and 6 from J, leaving 10 bases between them. CDR3 nucleotide sequence: TGTGCCAGCAGCCCCGCAGGGGATGGCTACACCTTC. Amino acid sequence: CASSPAGDGYTF.